This T cell receptor (beta chain) was documented in a study of OX40 agonist ivuxolimab in advanced cancers. Study-wide points: CD8+ T cells showed, on average, more clonal expansion than CD4+ cells.

Germline loops: CDR1 SGHTA, CDR2 FQGNSA. V was shortened by 3 bases and J by 4 bases, with 15 bases between the two germline ends. The CDR3 totals 15 residues. Comments on this clone: Antigen specificity is unknown.

This table comes from immunoSEQ multiplex PCR, and its TCRdb copy is limited to in-frame clones, with some not included. The sample includes some 90,000 clones, around 87% of them seen just once. The J gene is TRBJ1-2, the V gene TRBV7-2; perhaps TRBD1 as D (5 bases). The starting material was CD4+ or CD8+ T cells sorted from blood, obtained in a trial of the OX40 agonist ivuxolimab. The sequence came from an adult with an advanced solid tumor such as melanoma, head and neck, liver or kidney cancer. The CDR3 region has the DNA TGTGCCAGCAGCTTGGACATTCGGGGCTTCTATGGCTACACCTTC. Amino acid sequence: CASSLDIRGFYGYTF.